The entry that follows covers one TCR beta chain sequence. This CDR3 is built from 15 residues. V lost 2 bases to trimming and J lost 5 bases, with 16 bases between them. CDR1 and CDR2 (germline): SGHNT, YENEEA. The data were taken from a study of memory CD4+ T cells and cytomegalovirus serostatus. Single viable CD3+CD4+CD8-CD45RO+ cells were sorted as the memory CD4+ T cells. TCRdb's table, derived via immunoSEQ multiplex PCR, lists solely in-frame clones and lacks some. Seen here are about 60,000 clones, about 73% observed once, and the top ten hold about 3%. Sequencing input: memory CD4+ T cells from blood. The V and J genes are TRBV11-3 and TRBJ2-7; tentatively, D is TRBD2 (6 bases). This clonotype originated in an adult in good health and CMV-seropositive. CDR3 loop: CASSLSGLPSNEQYF. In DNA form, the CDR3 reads TGTGCCAGCAGCTTAAGCGGGCTCCCCTCGAACGAGCAGTACTTC.